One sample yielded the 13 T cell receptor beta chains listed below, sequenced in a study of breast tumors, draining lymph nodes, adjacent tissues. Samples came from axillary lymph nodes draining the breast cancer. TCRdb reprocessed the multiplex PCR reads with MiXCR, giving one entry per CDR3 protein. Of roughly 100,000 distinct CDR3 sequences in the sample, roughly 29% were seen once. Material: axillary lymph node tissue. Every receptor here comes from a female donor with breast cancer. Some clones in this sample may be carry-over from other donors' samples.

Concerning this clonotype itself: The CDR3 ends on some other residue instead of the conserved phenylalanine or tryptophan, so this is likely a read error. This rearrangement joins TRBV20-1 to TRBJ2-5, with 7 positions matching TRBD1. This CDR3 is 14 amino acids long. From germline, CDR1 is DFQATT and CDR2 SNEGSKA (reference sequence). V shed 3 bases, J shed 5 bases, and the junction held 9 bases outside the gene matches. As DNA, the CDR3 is TGCAGTGCTAGGGTAGTAAGGGGGCGGGAGACCCAGTACCTC. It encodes CSARVVRGRETQYL.

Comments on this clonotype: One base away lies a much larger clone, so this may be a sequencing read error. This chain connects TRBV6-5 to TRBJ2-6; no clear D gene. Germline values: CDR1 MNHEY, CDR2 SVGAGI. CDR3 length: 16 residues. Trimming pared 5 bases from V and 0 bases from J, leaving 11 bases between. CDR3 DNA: TGTGCCAGCAGTCATGGACGCAGCTCTGGGGCCAACGTCCTGACTTTC. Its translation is CASSHGRSSGANVLTF.

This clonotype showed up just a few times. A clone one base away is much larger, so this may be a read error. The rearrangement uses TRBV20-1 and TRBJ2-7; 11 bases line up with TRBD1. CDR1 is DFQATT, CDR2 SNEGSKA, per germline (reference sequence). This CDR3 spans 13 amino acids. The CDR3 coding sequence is TGCAGTGCCGTCCGGGACAGGGGGTACGCGCAGTACTTC. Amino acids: CSAVRDRGYAQYF.

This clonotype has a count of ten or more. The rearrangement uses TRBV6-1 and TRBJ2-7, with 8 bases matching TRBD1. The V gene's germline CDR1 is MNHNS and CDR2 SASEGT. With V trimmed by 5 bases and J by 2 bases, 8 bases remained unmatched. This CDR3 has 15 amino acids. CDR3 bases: TGTGCCAGCAGTCCCTCCAGGGGGCGTCCCTACGAGCAGTACTTC. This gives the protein CASSPSRGRPYEQYF.

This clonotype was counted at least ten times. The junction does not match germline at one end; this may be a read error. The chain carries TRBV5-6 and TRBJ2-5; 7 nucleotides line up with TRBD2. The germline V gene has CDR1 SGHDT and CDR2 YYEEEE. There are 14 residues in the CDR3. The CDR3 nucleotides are TGTGCCAGCAGCTTGGGTGGGAGGGTAGAGGCCCAGTACTTC. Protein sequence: CASSLGGRVEAQYF.

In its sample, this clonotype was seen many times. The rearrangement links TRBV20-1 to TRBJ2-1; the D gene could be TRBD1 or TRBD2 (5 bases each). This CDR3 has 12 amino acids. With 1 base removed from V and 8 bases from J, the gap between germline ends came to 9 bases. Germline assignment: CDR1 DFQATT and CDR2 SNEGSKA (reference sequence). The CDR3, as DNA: TGCAGTGCTAGAGTGGGGACCGATGAGCAGTTCTTC. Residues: CSARVGTDEQFF.

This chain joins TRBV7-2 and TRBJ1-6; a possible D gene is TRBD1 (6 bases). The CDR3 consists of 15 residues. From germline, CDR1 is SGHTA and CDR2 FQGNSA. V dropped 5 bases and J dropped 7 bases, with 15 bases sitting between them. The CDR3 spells CASSPVGGTNSPLHF. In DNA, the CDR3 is TGTGCCAGCAGCCCCGTGGGGGGCACCAATTCACCCCTCCACTTT.

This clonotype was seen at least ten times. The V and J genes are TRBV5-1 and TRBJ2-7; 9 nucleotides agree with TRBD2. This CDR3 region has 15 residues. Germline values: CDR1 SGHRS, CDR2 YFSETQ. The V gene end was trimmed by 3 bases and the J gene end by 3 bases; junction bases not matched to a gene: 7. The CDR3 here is CASSSRTSAVYEQYF. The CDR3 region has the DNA TGCGCCAGCAGCTCACGGACTAGCGCAGTCTACGAGCAGTACTTC.

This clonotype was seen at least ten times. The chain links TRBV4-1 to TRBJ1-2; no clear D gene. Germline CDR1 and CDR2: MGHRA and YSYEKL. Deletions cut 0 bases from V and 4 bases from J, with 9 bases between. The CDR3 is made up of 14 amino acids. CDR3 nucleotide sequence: TGCGCCAGCAGCCAAGACGAGGTCAGCTATGGCTACACCTTC. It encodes CASSQDEVSYGYTF.

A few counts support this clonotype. The CDR3 protein is CASSLRTGDTEAFF. The CDR3, as DNA: TGCGCCAGCAGCTTAAGGACAGGGGACACTGAAGCTTTCTTT. The V and J genes are TRBV5-1 and TRBJ1-1; TRBD1 aligns across 9 bases. Trimming at V came to 2 bases and at J to 3 bases, leaving 2 bases not matched to a gene. The CDR3 contains 14 residues. Per germline, CDR1 SGHRS and CDR2 YFSETQ.

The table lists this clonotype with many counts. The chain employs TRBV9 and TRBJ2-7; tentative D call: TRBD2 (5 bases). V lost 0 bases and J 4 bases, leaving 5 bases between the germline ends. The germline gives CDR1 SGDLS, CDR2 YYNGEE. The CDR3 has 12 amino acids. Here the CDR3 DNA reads TGTGCCAGCAGCGTAGGGGAGTACGAGCAGTACTTC. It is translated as CASSVGEYEQYF.

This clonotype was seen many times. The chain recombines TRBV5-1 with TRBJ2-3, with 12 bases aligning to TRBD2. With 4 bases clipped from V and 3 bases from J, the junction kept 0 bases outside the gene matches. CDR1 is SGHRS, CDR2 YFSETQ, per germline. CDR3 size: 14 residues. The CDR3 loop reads CASSGLAGTDTQYF. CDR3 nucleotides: TGCGCCAGCAGCGGACTAGCGGGGACAGATACGCAGTATTTT. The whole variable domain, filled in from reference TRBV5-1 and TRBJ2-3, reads KAGVTQTPRYLIKTRGQQVTLSCSPISGHRSVSWYQQTPGQGLQFLFEYFSETQRNKGNFPGRFSGRQFSNSRSEMNVSTLELGDSALYLCASSGLAGTDTQYFGPGTRLTVL.

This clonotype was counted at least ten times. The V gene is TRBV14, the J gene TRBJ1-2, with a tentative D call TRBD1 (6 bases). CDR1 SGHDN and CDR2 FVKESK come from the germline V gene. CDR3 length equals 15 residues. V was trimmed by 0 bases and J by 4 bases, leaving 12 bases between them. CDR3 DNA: TGTGCCAGCAGCCAAGATACAGGGCACCGCTATGGCTACACCTTC. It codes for CASSQDTGHRYGYTF.